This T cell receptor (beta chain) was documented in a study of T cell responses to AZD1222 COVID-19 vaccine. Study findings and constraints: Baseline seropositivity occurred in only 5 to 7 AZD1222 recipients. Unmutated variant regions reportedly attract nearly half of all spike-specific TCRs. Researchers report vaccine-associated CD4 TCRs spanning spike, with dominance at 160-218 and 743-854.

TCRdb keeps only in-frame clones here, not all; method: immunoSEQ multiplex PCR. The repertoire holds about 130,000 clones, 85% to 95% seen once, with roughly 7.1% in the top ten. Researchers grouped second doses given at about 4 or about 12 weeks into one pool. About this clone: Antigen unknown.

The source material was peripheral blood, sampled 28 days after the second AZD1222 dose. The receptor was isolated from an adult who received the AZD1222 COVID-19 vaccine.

CDR3 sequence (DNA): TGCAGCACCGACCCGGGACGACCCGTTAACGCTGAAGCTTTCTTT. It yields the protein CSTDPGRPVNAEAFF. The V call is TRBV29-1, the J call TRBJ1-1, with D possibly being TRBD1 (5 bases). V was pared by 8 bases and J by 6 bases, with 25 bases between. The CDR3 consists of 15 residues. Germline V gives CDR1 SQVTM, CDR2 ANQGSEA.